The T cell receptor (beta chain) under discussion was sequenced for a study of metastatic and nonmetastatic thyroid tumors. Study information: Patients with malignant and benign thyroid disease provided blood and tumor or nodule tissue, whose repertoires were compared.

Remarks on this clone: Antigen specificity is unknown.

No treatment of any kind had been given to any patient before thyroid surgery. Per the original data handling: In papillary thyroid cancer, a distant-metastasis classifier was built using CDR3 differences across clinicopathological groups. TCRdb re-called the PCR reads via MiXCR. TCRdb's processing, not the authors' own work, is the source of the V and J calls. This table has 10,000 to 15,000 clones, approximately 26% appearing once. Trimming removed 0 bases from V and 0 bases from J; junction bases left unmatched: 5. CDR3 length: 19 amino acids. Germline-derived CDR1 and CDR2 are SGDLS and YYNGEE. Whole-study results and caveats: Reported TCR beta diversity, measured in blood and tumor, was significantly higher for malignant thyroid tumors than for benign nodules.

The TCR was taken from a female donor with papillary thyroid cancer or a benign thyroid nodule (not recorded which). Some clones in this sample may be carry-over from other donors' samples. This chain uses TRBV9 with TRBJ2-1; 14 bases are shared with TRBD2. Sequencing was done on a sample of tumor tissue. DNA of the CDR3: TGTGCCAGCAGCGTAGAAGGGACTAGCGGGAGTCTCTCCTACAATGAGCAGTTCTTC. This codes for CASSVEGTSGSLSYNEQFF.